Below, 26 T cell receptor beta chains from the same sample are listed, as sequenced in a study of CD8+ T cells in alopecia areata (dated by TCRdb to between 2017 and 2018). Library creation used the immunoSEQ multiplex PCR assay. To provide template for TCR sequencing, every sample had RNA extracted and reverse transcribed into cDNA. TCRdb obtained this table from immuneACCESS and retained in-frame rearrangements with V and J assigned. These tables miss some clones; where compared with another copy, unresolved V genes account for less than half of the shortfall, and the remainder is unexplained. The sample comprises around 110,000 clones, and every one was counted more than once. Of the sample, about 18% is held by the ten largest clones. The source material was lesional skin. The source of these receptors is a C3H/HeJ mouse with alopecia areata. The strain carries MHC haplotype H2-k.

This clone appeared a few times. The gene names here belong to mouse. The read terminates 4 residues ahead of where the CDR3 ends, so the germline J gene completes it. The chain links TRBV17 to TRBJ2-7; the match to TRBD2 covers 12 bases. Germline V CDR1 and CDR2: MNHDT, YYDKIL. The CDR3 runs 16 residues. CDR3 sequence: CASSRDQGTGGYEQYF. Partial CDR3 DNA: TGTGCTAGCAGTAGAGATCAAGGGACTGGGGGGTAT.

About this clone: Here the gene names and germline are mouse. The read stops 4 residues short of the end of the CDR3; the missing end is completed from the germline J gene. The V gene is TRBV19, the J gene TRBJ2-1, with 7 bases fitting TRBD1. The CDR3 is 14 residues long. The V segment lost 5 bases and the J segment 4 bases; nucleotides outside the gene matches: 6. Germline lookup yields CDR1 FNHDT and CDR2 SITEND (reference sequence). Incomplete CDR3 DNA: TGTGCCAGCAGCCCGCTGGGACAGTATGCT. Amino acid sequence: CASSPLGQYA. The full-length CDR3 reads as CASSPLGQYAEQFF.

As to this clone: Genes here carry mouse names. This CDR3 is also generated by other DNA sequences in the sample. CDR3 sequence reads: CASSTPGLGYAEQFF. CDR3 DNA (partial): TGTGCCAGCAGCACTCCGGGACTGGGGTATGCT. The J gene is TRBJ2-1, the V gene TRBV19; 10 bases match TRBD2. The read halts 4 residues ahead of the CDR3 end, with the missing end drawn from the germline J gene. The CDR3 spans 15 residues. Germline CDR1 FNHDT, CDR2 SITEND (reference sequence). With V trimmed by 5 bases and J by 4 bases, 6 bases remained unmatched.

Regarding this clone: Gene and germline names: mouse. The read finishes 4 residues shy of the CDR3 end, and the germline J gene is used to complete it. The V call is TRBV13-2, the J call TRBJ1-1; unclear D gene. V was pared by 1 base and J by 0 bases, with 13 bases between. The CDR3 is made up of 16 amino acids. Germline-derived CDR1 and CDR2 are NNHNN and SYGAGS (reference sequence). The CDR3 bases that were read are TGTGCCAGCGGTGATCTGGGAAAACCCTCAAACACA. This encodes CASGDLGKPSNT. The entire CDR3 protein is CASGDLGKPSNTEVFF.

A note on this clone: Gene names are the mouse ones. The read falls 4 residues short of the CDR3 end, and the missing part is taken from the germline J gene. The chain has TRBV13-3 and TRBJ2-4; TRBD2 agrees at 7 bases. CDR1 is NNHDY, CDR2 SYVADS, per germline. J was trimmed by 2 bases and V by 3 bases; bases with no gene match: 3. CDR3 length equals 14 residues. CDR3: CASSAGLAQNTLYF. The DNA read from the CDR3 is TGTGCCAGCAGTGCAGGACTGGCTCAAAAC.

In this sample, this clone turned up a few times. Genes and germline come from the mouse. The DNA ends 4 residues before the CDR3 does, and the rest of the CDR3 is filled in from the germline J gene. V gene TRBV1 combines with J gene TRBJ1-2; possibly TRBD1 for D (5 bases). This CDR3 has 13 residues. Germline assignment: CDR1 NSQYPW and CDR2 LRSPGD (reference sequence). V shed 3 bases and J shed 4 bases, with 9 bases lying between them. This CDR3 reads CTCSAREGSDYTF. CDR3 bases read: TGCACCTGCAGTGCCAGGGAGGGCTCC.

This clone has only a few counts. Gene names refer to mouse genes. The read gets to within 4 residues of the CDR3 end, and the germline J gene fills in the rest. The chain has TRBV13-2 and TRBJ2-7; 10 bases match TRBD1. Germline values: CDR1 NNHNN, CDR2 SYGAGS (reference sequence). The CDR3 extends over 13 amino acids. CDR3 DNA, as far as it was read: TGTGCCAGCGGGCGGGACAGGGGTTAT. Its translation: CASGRDRGY. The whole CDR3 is CASGRDRGYEQYF.

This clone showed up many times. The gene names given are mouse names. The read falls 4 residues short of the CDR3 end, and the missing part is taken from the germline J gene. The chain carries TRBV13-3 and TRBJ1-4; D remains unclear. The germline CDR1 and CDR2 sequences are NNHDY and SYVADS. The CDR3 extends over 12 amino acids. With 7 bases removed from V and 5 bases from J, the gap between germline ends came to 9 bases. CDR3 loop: CASLGRNERLFF. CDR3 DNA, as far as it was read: TGTGCCAGCTTGGGGAGAAACGAA.

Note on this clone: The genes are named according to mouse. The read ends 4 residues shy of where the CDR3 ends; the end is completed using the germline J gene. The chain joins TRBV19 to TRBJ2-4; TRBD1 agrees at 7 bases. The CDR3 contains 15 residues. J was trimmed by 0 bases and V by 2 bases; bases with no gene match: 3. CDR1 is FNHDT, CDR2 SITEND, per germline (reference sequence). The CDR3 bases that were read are TGTGCCAGCAGTATCAGGGGGAAGAGTCAAAAC. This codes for CASSIRGKSQN. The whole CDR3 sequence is CASSIRGKSQNTLYF.

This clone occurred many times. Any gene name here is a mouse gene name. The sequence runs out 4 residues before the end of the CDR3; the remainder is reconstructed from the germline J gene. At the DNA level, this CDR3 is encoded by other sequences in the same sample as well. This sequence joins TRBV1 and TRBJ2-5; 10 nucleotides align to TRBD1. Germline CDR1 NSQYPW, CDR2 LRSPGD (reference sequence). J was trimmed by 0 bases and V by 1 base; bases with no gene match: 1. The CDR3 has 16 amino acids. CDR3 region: CTCSAGTGGNQDTQYF. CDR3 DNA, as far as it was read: TGCACCTGCAGTGCAGGGACAGGGGGTAACCAAGAC.

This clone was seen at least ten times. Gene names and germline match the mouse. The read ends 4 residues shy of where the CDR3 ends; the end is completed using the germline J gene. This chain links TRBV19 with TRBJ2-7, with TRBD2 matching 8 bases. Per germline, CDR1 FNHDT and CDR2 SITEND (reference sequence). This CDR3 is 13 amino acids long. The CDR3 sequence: CASSIWGAYEQYF. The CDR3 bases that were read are TGTGCCAGCAGTATCTGGGGGGCTTAT.

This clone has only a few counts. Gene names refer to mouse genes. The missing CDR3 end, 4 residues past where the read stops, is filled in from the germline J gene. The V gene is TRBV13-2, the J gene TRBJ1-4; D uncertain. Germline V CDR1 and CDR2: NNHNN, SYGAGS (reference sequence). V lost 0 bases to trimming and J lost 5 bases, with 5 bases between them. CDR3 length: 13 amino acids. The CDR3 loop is CASGDDRNERLFF. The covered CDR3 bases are TGTGCCAGCGGTGATGACAGAAACGAA.

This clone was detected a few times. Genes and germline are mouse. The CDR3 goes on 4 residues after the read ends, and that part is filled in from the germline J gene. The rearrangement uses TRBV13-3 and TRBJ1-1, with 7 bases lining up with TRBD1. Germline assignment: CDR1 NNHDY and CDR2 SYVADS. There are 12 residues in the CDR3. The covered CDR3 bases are TGTGCCAGCAGAACAACAGGGGAA. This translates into CASRTTGE. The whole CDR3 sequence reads CASRTTGEEVFF.

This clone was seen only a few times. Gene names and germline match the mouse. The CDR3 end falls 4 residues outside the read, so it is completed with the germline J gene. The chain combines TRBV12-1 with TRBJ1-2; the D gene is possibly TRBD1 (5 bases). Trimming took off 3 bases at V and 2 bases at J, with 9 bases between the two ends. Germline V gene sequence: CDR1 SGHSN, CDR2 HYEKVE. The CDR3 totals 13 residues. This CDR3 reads CASSTRQNSDYTF. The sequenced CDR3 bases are TGTGCCAGCTCTACCCGACAGAACTCC. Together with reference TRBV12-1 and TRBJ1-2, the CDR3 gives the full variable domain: DSGVVQSPRHIIKEKGGRSVLTCIPISGHSNVVWYQQTLGKELKFLIQHYEKVERDKGFLPSRFSVQQFDDYHSEMNMSALELEDSAMYFCASSTRQNSDYTFGSGTRLLVI.

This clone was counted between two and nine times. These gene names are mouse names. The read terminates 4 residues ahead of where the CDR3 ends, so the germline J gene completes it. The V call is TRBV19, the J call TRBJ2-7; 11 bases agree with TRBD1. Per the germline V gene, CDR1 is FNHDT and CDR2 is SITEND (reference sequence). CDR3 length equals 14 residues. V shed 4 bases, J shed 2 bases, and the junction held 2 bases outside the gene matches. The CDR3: CASSGDRGTYEQYF. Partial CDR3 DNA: TGTGCCAGCAGTGGGGACAGGGGGACCTAT.

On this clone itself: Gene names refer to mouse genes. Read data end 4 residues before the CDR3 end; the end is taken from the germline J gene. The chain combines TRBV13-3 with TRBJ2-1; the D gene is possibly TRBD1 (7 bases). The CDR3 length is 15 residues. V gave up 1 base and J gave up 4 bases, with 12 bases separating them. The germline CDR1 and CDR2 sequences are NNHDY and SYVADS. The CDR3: CASSDKAGGYAEQFF. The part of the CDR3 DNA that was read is TGTGCCAGCAGTGATAAAGCAGGGGGGTATGCT.

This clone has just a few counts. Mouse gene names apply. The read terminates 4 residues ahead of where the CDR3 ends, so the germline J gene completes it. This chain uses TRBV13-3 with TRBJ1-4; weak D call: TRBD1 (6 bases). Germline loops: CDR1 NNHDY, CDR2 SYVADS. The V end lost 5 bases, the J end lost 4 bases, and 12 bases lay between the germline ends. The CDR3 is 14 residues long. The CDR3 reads CASRPTGDNERLFF. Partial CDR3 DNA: TGTGCCAGCAGACCGACAGGCGACAACGAA.

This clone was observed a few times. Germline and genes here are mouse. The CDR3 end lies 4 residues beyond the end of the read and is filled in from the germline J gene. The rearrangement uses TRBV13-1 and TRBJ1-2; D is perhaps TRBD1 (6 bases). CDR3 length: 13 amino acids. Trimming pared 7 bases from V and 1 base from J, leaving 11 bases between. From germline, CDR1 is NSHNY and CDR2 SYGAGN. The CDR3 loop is CASAGRGNSDYTF. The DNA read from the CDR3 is TGTGCCAGCGCAGGCAGGGGAAACTCC.

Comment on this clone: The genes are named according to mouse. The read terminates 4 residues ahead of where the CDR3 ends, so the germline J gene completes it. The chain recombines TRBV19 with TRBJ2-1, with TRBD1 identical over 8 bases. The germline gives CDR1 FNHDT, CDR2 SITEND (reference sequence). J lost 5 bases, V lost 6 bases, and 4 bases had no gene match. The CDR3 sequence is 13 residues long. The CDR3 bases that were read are TGTGCCAGCAATCCGGGACAGGATGCT. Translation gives CASNPGQDA. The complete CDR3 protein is CASNPGQDAEQFF.

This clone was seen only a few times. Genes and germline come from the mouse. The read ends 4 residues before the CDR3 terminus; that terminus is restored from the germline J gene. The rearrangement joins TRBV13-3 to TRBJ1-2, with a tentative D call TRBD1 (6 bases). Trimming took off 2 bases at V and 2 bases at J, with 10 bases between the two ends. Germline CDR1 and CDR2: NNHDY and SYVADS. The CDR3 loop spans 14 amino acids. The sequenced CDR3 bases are TGTGCCAGCAGTGACAGGGGATACAACTCC. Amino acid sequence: CASSDRGYNS. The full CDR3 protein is CASSDRGYNSDYTF.

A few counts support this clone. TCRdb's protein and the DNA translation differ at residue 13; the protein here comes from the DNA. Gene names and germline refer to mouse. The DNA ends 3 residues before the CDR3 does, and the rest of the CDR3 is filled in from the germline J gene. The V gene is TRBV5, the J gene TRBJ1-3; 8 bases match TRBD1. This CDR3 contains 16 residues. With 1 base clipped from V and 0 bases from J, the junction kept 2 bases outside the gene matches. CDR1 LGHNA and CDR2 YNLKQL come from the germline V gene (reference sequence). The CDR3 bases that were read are TGTGCCAGCAGCCAAGGGACAGGGAATTCTGGAAATACG. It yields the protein CASSQGTGNSGNT. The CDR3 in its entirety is CASSQGTGNSGNTLYF.

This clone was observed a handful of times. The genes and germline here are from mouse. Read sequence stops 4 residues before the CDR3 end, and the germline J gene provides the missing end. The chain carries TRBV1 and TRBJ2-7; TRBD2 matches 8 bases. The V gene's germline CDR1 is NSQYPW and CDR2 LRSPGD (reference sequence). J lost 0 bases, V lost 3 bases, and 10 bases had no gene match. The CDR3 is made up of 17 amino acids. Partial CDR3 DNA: TGCACCTGCAGTGCCTCCCGACTGGGGCCAAGCTCCTAT. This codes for CTCSASRLGPSSY. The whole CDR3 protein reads CTCSASRLGPSSYEQYF.

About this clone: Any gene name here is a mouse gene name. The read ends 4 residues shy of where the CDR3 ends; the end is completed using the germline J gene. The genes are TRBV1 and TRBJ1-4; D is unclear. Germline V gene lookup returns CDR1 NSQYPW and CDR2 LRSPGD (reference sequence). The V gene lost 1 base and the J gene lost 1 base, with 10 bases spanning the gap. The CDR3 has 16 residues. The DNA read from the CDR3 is TGCACCTGCAGTGCAGCCACCAGAACTTCCAACGAA. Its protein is CTCSAATRTSNE. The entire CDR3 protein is CTCSAATRTSNERLFF.

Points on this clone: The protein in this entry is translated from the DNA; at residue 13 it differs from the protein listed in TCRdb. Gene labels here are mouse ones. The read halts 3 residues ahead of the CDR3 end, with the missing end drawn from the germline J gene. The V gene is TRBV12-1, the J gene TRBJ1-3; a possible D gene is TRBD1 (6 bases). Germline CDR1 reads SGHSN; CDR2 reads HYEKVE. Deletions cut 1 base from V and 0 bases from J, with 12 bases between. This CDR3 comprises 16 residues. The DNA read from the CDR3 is TGTGCCAGCTCTCTTCTCCAGGGGTATTCTGGAAATACG. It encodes CASSLLQGYSGNT. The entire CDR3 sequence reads CASSLLQGYSGNTLYF.

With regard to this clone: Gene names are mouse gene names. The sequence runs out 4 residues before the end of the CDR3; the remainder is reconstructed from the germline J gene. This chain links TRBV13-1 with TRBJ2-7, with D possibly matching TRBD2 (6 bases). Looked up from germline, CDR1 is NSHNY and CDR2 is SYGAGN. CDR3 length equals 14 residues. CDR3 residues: CASSEGTSFYEQYF. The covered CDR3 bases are TGTGCCAGCAGTGAAGGGACTTCCTTTTAT.

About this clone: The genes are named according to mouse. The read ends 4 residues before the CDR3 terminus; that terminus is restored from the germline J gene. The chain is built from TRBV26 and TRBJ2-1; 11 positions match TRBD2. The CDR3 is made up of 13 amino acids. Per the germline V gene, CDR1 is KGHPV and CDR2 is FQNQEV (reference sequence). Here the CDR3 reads CASSRDWGTEQFF. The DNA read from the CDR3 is TGTGCCAGCAGTCGGGACTGGGGGACT.